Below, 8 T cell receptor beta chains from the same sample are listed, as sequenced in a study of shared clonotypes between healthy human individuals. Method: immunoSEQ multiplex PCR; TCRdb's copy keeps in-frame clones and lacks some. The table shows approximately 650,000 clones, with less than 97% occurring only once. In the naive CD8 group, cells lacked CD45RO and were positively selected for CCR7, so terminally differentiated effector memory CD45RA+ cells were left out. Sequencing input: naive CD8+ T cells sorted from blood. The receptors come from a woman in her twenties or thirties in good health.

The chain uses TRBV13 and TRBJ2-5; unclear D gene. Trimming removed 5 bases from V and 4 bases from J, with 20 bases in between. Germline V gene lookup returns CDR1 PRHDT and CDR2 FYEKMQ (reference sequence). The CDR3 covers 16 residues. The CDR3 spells CASSPPRQAWGETQYF. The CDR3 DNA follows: TGTGCCAGCAGCCCACCCCGACAAGCGTGGGGAGAGACCCAGTACTTC.

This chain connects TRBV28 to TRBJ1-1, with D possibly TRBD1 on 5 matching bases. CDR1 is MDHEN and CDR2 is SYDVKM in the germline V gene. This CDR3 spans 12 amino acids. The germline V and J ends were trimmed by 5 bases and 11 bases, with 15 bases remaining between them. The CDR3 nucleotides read TGTGCCAGCAGTCCTCGGAGACAGTGGGCTTTCTTT. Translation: CASSPRRQWAFF.

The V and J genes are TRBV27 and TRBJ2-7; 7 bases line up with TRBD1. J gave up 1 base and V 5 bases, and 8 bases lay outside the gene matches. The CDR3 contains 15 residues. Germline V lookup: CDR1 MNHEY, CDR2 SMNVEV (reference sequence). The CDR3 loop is CASSPDRVRSYEQYF. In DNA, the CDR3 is TGTGCCAGCAGTCCAGACAGGGTTAGGTCCTACGAGCAGTACTTC.

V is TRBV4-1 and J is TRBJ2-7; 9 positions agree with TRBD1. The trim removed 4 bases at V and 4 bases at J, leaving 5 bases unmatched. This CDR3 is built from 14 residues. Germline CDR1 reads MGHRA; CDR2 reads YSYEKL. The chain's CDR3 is CASSPRQGDYEQYF. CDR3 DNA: TGCGCCAGCAGCCCCCGACAGGGGGATTACGAGCAGTACTTC.

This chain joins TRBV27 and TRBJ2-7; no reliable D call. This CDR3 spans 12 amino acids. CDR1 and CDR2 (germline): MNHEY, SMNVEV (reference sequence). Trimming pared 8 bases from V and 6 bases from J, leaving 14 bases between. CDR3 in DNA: TGTGCCAGCGGAGTGTGGCAGGCCGAGCAGTACTTC. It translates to CASGVWQAEQYF.

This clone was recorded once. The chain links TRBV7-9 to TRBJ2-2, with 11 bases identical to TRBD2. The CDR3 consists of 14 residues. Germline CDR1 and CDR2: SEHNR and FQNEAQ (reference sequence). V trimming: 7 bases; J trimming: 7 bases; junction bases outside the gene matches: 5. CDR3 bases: TGTGCCAGCACCTTCCTAGCGGGAGGCGGGGAGCTGTTTTTT. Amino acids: CASTFLAGGGELFF.

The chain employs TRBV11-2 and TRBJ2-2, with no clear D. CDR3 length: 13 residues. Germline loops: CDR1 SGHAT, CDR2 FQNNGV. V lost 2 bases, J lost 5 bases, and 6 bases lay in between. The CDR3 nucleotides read TGTGCCAGCAGCTTATCTGGGACCGGGGAGCTGTTTTTT. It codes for CASSLSGTGELFF.

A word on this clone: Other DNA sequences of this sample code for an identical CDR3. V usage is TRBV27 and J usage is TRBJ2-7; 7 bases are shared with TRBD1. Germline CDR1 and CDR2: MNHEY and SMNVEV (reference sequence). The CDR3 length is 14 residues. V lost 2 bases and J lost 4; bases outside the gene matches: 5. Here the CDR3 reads CASSLQGRGYEQYF. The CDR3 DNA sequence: TGTGCCAGCAGTTTACAGGGCAGGGGGTACGAGCAGTACTTC.